This T cell receptor (beta chain) came from a study of tissue T cells after allogeneic stem cell transplantation. Broader study findings: Only a limited share of tissue TCRs appeared in blood or spleen.

On this clone: The antigen is undetermined. Mouse names are used for the genes. The sequence runs out 1 residue before the end of the CDR3; the remainder is reconstructed from the germline J gene.

TCRdb keeps only in-frame clones here, not all; method: immunoSEQ multiplex PCR. The table has 20,000 to 25,000 clones, almost 70% seen once; the top ten hold about 0.38%. CDR1 and CDR2 (germline): FNHDT, SITEND (reference sequence). The CDR3 is 14 amino acids. V was trimmed by 2 bases and J by 0 bases, leaving 6 bases between them. Sequenced: blood. This chain connects TRBV19 to TRBJ1-3; D is perhaps TRBD1 (5 bases). This sequence was found in a female BALB/c mouse in good health. Mouse MHC haplotype: H2-d. The CDR3: CASSIRDSGNTLYF. Partial CDR3 DNA: TGTGCCAGCAGTATCAGGGATTCTGGAAATACGCTCTAT. The variable domain in full, with the rest retrieved from reference TRBV19 and TRBJ1-3, is GGIITQTPKFLIGQEGQKLTLKCQQNFNHDTMYWYRQDSGKGLRLIYYSITENDLQKGDLSEGYDASREKKSSFSLTVTSAQKNEMAVFLCASSIRDSGNTLYFGEGSRLIVV.